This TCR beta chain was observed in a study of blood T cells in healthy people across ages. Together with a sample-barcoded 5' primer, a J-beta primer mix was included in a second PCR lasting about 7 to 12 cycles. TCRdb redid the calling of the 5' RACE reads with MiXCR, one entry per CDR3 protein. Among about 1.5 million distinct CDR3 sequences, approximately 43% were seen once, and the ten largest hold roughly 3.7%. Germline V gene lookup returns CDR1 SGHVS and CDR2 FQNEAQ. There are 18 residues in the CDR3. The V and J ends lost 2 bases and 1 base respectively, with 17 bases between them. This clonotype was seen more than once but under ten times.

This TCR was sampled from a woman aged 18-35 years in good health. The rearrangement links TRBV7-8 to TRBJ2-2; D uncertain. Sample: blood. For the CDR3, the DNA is TGTGCCAGCAGCTTAACCAACTCCGGATTAAGGAACACCGGGGAGCTGTTTTTT. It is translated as CASSLTNSGLRNTGELFF.